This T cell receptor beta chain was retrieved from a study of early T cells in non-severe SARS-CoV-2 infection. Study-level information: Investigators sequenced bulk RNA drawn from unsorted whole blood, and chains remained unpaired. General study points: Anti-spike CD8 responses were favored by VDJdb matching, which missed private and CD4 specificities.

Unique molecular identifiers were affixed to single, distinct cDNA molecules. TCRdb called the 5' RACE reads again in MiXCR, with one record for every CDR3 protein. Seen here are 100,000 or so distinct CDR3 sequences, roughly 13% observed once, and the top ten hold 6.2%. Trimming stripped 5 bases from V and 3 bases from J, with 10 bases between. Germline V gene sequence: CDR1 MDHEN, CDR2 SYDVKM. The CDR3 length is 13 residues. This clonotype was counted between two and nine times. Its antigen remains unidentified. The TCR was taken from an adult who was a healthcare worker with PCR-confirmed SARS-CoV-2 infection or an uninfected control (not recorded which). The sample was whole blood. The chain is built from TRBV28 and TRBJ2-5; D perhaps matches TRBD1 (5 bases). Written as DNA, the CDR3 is TGTGCCAGCAGTCCATACAGGAAAGAGACCCAGTACTTC. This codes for CASSPYRKETQYF.